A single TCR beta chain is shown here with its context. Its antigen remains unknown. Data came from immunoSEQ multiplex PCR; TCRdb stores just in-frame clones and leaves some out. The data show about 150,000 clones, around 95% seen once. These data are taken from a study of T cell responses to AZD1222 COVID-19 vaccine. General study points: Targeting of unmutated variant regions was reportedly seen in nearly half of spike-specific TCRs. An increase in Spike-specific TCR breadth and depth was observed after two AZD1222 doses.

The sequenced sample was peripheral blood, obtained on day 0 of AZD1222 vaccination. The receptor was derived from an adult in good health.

In DNA, the CDR3 is TGTGCCAGCAGAAAGACCCGGGAAGCAACTAATGAAAAACTGTTTTTT. Its protein is CASRKTREATNEKLFF. The rearrangement joins TRBV7-9 to TRBJ1-4; D remains ambiguous. CDR1 is SEHNR, CDR2 FQNEAQ, per germline (reference sequence). This CDR3 is 16 amino acids long. Trimming shortened V by 6 bases and J by 0 bases, and 14 bases separated the two germline ends.